The 25 T cell receptor beta chains below come from one sample, sequenced in a study of CD8+ T cells in alopecia areata. Described treatment: oral pan-JAK inhibitor, 5-10 mg twice daily. Sequencing templates came from extracted RNA that was reverse transcribed into cDNA. Clones were sequenced by immunoSEQ multiplex PCR, and TCRdb holds only the in-frame ones, with some missing. The sample holds 150,000 to 200,000 clones; approximately 57% are singletons and the top ten take approximately 0.93%. This specimen consisted of CD4+ T cells sorted from blood, obtained at week 24, from a patient treated with tofacitinib. The source of these receptors is a human donor with alopecia areata.

The chain joins TRBV4-3 to TRBJ1-2, with 8 bases that match TRBD1. Looked up from germline, CDR1 is LGHNA and CDR2 is YSLEER. CDR3 length: 16 residues. Trimming at V came to 1 base and at J to 3 bases, leaving 7 bases not matched to a gene. This CDR3 reads CASSQGSGGRDYGYTF. The CDR3 DNA is TGCGCCAGCAGCCAAGGTTCAGGGGGCCGAGACTATGGCTACACCTTC.

V is TRBV28 and J is TRBJ1-2; 7 bases match TRBD1. Germline-derived CDR1 and CDR2 are MDHEN and SYDVKM. The CDR3 is made up of 15 amino acids. Trimming at V came to 3 bases and at J to 4 bases, leaving 8 bases not matched to a gene. CDR3 residues: CASSFSTGWGYGYTF. CDR3 sequence (DNA): TGTGCCAGCAGTTTCTCGACAGGGTGGGGCTATGGCTACACCTTC.

CDR3 region: CASSLSFLNTEAFF. CDR3 bases: TGTGCCAGCAGCTTATCGTTTTTGAACACTGAAGCTTTCTTT. The chain combines TRBV11-2 with TRBJ1-1; no firm D call. Between the trimmed V and J ends, which lost 2 bases and 0 bases, there was a span of 7 bases. This CDR3 has 14 amino acids. Looked up from germline, CDR1 is SGHAT and CDR2 is FQNNGV.

The genes are TRBV27 and TRBJ1-1, with 8 nucleotides matching TRBD1. The CDR3 spans 14 residues. Germline CDR1 is MNHEY and CDR2 is SMNVEV (reference sequence). V dropped 6 bases and J dropped 4; count of bases not matched to a gene: 7. In nucleotides, the CDR3 is TGTGCCAGCAGCCCCCAGACAGGGGTCACTGAAGCTTTCTTT. Protein sequence: CASSPQTGVTEAFF.

There are a few counts of this clone. The chain uses TRBV6-5 and TRBJ2-7; 7 bases are shared with TRBD1. CDR1 is MNHEY, CDR2 SVGAGI, per germline. The CDR3 is 15 amino acids. The trim removed 5 bases at V and 0 bases at J, leaving 7 bases unmatched. CDR3 in DNA: TGTGCCAGCAGTCCAAACAGGGGTAGCTCCTACGAGCAGTACTTC. It translates to CASSPNRGSSYEQYF.

This rearrangement joins TRBV30 to TRBJ2-2; D perhaps matches TRBD1 (5 bases). The CDR3 is 16 amino acids. Trimming shortened V by 0 bases and J by 6 bases, and 17 bases separated the two germline ends. Looked up from germline, CDR1 is GTSNPN and CDR2 is SVGIG (reference sequence). For the CDR3, the DNA is TGTGCCTGGAGTGTGTTTTCGGCAGGGAAATCCGGGGAGCTGTTTTTT. Amino acid sequence: CAWSVFSAGKSGELFF.

The chain couples TRBV4-3 to TRBJ2-1, with TRBD2 identical over 11 bases. J was trimmed by 15 bases and V by 1 base; bases with no gene match: 5. The CDR3 extends over 13 amino acids. CDR1 LGHNA and CDR2 YSLEER come from the germline V gene. CDR3: CASSQGLAGGRFF. CDR3 bases: TGCGCCAGCAGCCAAGGTTTAGCGGGGGGGAGGTTCTTC.

Notes on this clone: The sample has other DNA sequences that encode this CDR3 too. This chain joins TRBV29-1 and TRBJ2-5, with D maybe TRBD2 (5 bases). The V end lost 4 bases, the J end lost 2 bases, and 11 bases lay between the germline ends. From germline, CDR1 is SQVTM and CDR2 ANQGSEA. This CDR3 has 13 residues. As DNA, the CDR3 is TGCAGCGTTGGAGGACTTCTACAAGAGACCCAGTACTTC. Residues: CSVGGLLQETQYF.

The V and J genes are TRBV6-1 and TRBJ2-3, with D possibly TRBD2 on 6 matching bases. Germline assignment: CDR1 MNHNS and CDR2 SASEGT. V was pared by 7 bases and J by 5 bases, with 16 bases between. The CDR3 contains 14 residues. CDR3 region: CASNKAVGGDTQYF. The DNA of the CDR3 is TGTGCCAGCAATAAGGCGGTGGGGGGAGATACGCAGTATTTT.

The chain links TRBV30 to TRBJ1-6; D unresolved. V was cut by 0 bases and J by 10 bases, with 16 bases left in between. Germline V lookup: CDR1 GTSNPN, CDR2 SVGIG (reference sequence). The CDR3 has 15 residues. The CDR3: CAWSVGDPLGSPLHF. The CDR3 DNA is TGTGCCTGGAGTGTGGGCGATCCGCTGGGGTCACCCCTCCACTTT.

The CDR3 coding sequence is TGTGCCAGTGAGCCGGGCACATCCTACAATGAGCAGTTCTTC. This codes for CASEPGTSYNEQFF. The V gene is TRBV6-1, the J gene TRBJ2-1; D remains unclear. Trimming removed 9 bases from V and 1 base from J, with 13 bases in between. This CDR3 comprises 14 residues. Germline CDR1 MNHNS, CDR2 SASEGT.

As DNA, the CDR3 is TGCAGCGCCACAACAGGGGGGAGTGGAGAGACCCAGTACTTC. The encoded protein is CSATTGGSGETQYF. The rearrangement uses TRBV29-1 and TRBJ2-5; 8 bases align to TRBD1. This CDR3 spans 14 amino acids. Germline CDR1 SQVTM, CDR2 ANQGSEA. Germline trimming cut 7 bases from V and 4 bases from J; bases unmatched to any gene: 11. Complete variable domain (other parts from reference TRBV29-1 and TRBJ2-5): SAVISQKPSRDICQRGTSLTIQCQVDSQVTMMFWYRQQPGQSLTLIATANQGSEATYESGFVIDKFPISRPNLTFSTLTVSNMSPEDSSIYLCSATTGGSGETQYFGPGTRLLVL.

The rearrangement joins TRBV6-6 to TRBJ1-6; TRBD1 agrees at 7 bases. This CDR3 region has 12 residues. From germline, CDR1 is MNHNY and CDR2 SVGAGI (reference sequence). V was pared by 6 bases and J by 7 bases, with 0 bases of the junction left unmatched. The CDR3 sequence: CASSRGNSPLHF. CDR3 sequence (DNA): TGTGCCAGCAGCAGGGGGAATTCACCCCTCCACTTT.

The gene calls are TRBV15 and TRBJ2-3; maybe TRBD2 (7 bases). Trimming took off 6 bases at V and 5 bases at J, with 12 bases between the two ends. Germline V gene lookup returns CDR1 LNHNV and CDR2 YYDKDF (reference sequence). There are 13 residues in the CDR3. The CDR3 loop is CATRRGAGDTQYF. As DNA, the CDR3 is TGTGCCACCAGACGGGGGGCGGGAGATACGCAGTATTTT.

The V call is TRBV27, the J call TRBJ2-1, with D hard to call. Trimming shortened V by 4 bases and J by 2 bases, and 6 bases separated the two germline ends. Germline CDR1 reads MNHEY; CDR2 reads SMNVEV (reference sequence). The CDR3 contains 13 residues. This CDR3 is CASSYRTYNEQFF. The CDR3 nucleotides are TGTGCCAGCAGTTATCGGACCTACAATGAGCAGTTCTTC.

This clone was observed once. The V call is TRBV30, the J call TRBJ1-1; 7 bases are shared with TRBD1. In germline, CDR1 is GTSNPN, CDR2 SVGIG (reference sequence). This CDR3 contains 12 residues. Germline trimming cut 7 bases from V and 8 bases from J; bases unmatched to any gene: 10. The CDR3 coding sequence is TGTGCCTCCCAATCCCGGGACAGAGAAGCTTTCTTT. It encodes CASQSRDREAFF.

This clone has a single count. This chain connects TRBV29-1 to TRBJ2-1; maybe TRBD1 (6 bases). V shed 2 bases and J shed 2 bases, with 16 bases lying between them. Germline CDR1 is SQVTM and CDR2 is ANQGSEA. The CDR3 totals 16 residues. The CDR3 DNA is TGCAGCGTTGAATCACAAACAGGGAGCCCCTACAATGAGCAGTTCTTC. Its translation: CSVESQTGSPYNEQFF.

The genes are TRBV10-1 and TRBJ2-7, with D perhaps being TRBD1 or TRBD2 (5 bases each). The germline CDR1 and CDR2 sequences are WNHNN and SYGVQD (reference sequence). This CDR3 has 14 amino acids. Trimming stripped 4 bases from V and 6 bases from J, with 16 bases between. The CDR3 spells CASSAPGDLREQYF. The CDR3 DNA follows: TGCGCCAGCAGTGCACCCGGGGACCTCCGCGAGCAGTACTTC.

This clone was counted a few times. The rearrangement links TRBV29-1 to TRBJ2-7, with D tentatively TRBD2 (5 bases). The CDR3 is made up of 11 amino acids. Between the trimmed V and J ends, which lost 8 bases and 7 bases, there was a span of 15 bases. CDR1 SQVTM and CDR2 ANQGSEA come from the germline V gene. CDR3 sequence: CSTDLSGEQYF. In DNA, the CDR3 is TGCAGCACGGACCTCTCGGGGGAGCAGTACTTC.

The chain couples TRBV29-1 to TRBJ2-1, with 9 bases aligning to TRBD2. Trimming cost V 7 bases and J 9 bases; bases outside gene matches: 13. The CDR3 loop spans 14 amino acids. Germline loops: CDR1 SQVTM, CDR2 ANQGSEA. The CDR3 loop is CSGNSGGRGSEQFF. CDR3 in DNA: TGCAGCGGGAATAGCGGGGGACGGGGGAGTGAGCAGTTCTTC.

The chain joins TRBV10-3 to TRBJ1-1, with 7 bases matching TRBD1. CDR3 size: 14 residues. Per germline, CDR1 ENHRY and CDR2 SYGVKD. V dropped 4 bases and J dropped 1; count of bases not matched to a gene: 3. Here the CDR3 reads CAISVQGGNTEAFF. CDR3 DNA: TGTGCCATCAGTGTCCAGGGGGGGAACACTGAAGCTTTCTTT.

This sequence joins TRBV19 and TRBJ2-1, with D perhaps given as TRBD1 or TRBD2 (5 bases each). The CDR3 runs to 16 residues. With 6 bases removed from V and 0 bases from J, the gap between germline ends came to 15 bases. The germline CDR1 and CDR2 sequences are LNHDA and SQIVND (reference sequence). CDR3 nucleotides: TGTGCCAGTAGCTCGGGACGCACATCCTCCTACAATGAGCAGTTCTTC. Protein: CASSSGRTSSYNEQFF.

This chain uses TRBV27 with TRBJ1-6, with 11 bases matching TRBD1. CDR3 size: 16 residues. V dropped 4 bases and J dropped 10; count of bases not matched to a gene: 9. Per germline, CDR1 MNHEY and CDR2 SMNVEV (reference sequence). DNA for the CDR3: TGTGCCAGCAGTTCCTCGCCGGGACAGGGGGAATCACCCCTCCACTTT. Residues: CASSSSPGQGESPLHF.

V is TRBV7-2 and J is TRBJ2-7, with TRBD1 identical over 7 bases. Germline CDR1 is SGHTA and CDR2 is FQGNSA. This CDR3 spans 15 amino acids. Losses at the gene ends were 3 bases for V and 0 bases for J; bases not matched to a gene: 5. CDR3 sequence reads: CASSLDRSSSYEQYF. Here the CDR3 DNA reads TGTGCCAGCAGCTTGGACAGGTCGAGCTCCTACGAGCAGTACTTC. Using reference TRBV7-2 and TRBJ2-7 for the parts outside the CDR3, the full variable domain is GAGVSQSPSNKVTEKGKDVELRCDPISGHTALYWYRQSLGQGLEFLIYFQGNSAPDKSGLPSDRFSAERTGGSVSTLTIQRTQQEDSAVYLCASSLDRSSSYEQYFGPGTRLTVT.

Remarks on this clone: A junction end diverges from the germline sequence, so it may reflect a read error. The rearrangement uses TRBV9 and TRBJ2-3; D is uncertain. This CDR3 comprises 15 residues. Germline-derived CDR1 and CDR2 are SGDLS and YYNGEE. The CDR3 DNA reads as TGTGCCGGCAGCCCCCATTCGAGCTTCCCAGATACGCAGTATTTT. This translates into CAGSPHSSFPDTQYF.